The 5 T cell receptor beta chains presented below share a single source sample, sequenced in a study of CD8 T cells in Susac syndrome. RNA was extracted with the RNeasy kit, and a quantity of roughly 0.45 to 1 ug was reverse transcribed using random hexamers. A single record per CDR3 protein comes from TCRdb applying MiXCR to the immunoSEQ multiplex PCR reads. The sample contains some 120,000 distinct CDR3 sequences, roughly 96% of which appear only once. Sequencing input: CD4+ T cells from PBMCs. The receptors shown here come from a human donor in good health.

The rearrangement joins TRBV3-1 to TRBJ1-5; D remains unclear. The V and J ends lost 8 bases and 4 bases respectively, with 12 bases between them. Germline assignment: CDR1 LGHDT and CDR2 YNNKEL (reference sequence). The CDR3 totals 13 residues. The CDR3 DNA reads TGTGCCAGCGGGAGGCAAACTAATCAGCCCCAGCATTTT. Amino acids: CASGRQTNQPQHF.

This clonotype was observed a handful of times. The V and J genes are TRBV12-3 or TRBV12-4 and TRBJ2-7; D possibly corresponds to TRBD1 (6 bases). V was clipped by 5 bases and J by 4 bases, with 12 bases between them. This CDR3 is built from 13 residues. CDR3 DNA sequence: TGTGCCAGCAGTCGCAGGACAGCGTACGAGCAGTACTTC. It encodes CASSRRTAYEQYF.

The chain combines TRBV28 with TRBJ2-7; D possibly corresponds to TRBD2 (6 bases). CDR3 length equals 14 residues. V lost 8 bases and J lost 0, with 14 bases in between. The germline CDR1 and CDR2 sequences are MDHEN and SYDVKM. CDR3 bases: TGTGCCAGCTGGGCGGGACTGAGCTCCTACGAGCAGTACTTC. It codes for CASWAGLSSYEQYF.

The chain carries TRBV7-9 and TRBJ1-1, with D unresolved. In germline, CDR1 is SEHNR, CDR2 FQNEAQ (reference sequence). V was pared by 3 bases and J by 0 bases, with 8 bases between. The CDR3 length is 14 residues. CDR3 residues: CASSLSLLNTEAFF. The CDR3 DNA reads as TGTGCCAGCAGCTTGAGCCTATTGAACACTGAAGCTTTCTTT.

In this sample, this clonotype turned up a few times. The V gene is TRBV28, the J gene TRBJ2-7, with 7 nucleotides matching TRBD1. This CDR3 has 13 amino acids. CDR1 and CDR2 (germline): MDHEN, SYDVKM. J was trimmed by 4 bases and V by 6 bases; bases with no gene match: 6. CDR3 nucleotides: TGTGCCAGCAGACGACAGGGAAGGTACGAGCAGTACTTC. Residues: CASRRQGRYEQYF.